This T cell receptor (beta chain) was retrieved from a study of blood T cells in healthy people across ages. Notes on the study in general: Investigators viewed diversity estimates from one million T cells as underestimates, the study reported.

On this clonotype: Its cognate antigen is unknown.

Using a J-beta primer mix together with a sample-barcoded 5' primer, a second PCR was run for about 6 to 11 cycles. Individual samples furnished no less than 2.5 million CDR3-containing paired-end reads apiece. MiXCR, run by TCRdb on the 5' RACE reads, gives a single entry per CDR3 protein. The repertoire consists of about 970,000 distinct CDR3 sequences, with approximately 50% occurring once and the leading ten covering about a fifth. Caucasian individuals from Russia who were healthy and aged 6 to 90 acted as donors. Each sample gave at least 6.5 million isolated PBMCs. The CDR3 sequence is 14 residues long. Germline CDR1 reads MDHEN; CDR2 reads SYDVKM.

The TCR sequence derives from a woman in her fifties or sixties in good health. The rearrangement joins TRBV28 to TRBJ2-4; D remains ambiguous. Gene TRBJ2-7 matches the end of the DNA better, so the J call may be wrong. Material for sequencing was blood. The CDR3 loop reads CASSSGANLYEQYF. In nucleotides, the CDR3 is TGTGCCAGCAGTTCGGGCGCGAACCTCTACGAGCAGTACTTC.